The subject of this entry is one T cell receptor beta chain. Its antigen is currently unknown. This entry is derived from a study of beta chain features in type 1 diabetes. Study as a whole: Healthy donors and patients had similar age, gender and cell yields.

Broader study findings: Shortening of TCRB CDR3s, moderate but significant, appeared in all four CD4+ subsets of Type 1 diabetes patients. Patients showed naive, central memory and Treg TCRB repertoires that appeared more similar than those of healthy donors. A cDNA-based sequencing approach could over-represent cells with high TCR expression.

Reverse transcription of all isolated RNA meant that expressed TCRB transcripts were sequenced. Clones were sequenced by immunoSEQ multiplex PCR, and TCRdb holds only the in-frame ones, with some missing. The sample lists 300,000 or so clones; approximately 15% were seen once. The TCR sequence derives from a young man with type 1 diabetes. Input material: naive CD4+ T cells from blood.

The CDR3 spells CATSRETGAEQYF. CDR3 in DNA: TGTGCCACCAGCAGAGAGACAGGAGCCGAGCAGTACTTC. This sequence joins TRBV15 and TRBJ2-7; a possible D gene is TRBD1 (6 bases). The CDR3 spans 13 residues. Germline values: CDR1 LNHNV, CDR2 YYDKDF (reference sequence). V was cut by 0 bases and J by 6 bases, with 9 bases left in between.